This T cell receptor beta chain stems from a study of CD8 T cells in Susac syndrome. TCR beta sequences were obtained from blood CD8+ and CD4+ T cells. The TEMRA cells underwent FACS enrichment, while the CD8+ and CD4+ T cells underwent negative isolation. With random hexamers, reverse transcription was performed on roughly 0.45 to 1 ug of RNA. An immunoSEQ multiplex PCR amplified TCR beta CDR3 over 54 Vbeta and 13 Jbeta. TCRdb reanalysed the immunoSEQ multiplex PCR reads using MiXCR and keeps one entry per CDR3 protein. The sample records 200,000 or so distinct CDR3 sequences, 90% to 95% being singletons. This clonotype originated in a human donor with multiple sclerosis. The sample was CD4+ T cells from PBMCs.

CDR3 coding DNA: TGCGCCAGCAGCCAGGGCGGGGTAGGGCAGCTTTACCAGCCCCAGCATTTT. Translation gives CASSQGGVGQLYQPQHF. The chain joins TRBV4-1 to TRBJ1-5; D gene uncertain. The CDR3 runs 17 residues. Germline V gene sequence: CDR1 MGHRA, CDR2 YSYEKL. Trimming left V 3 bases short and J 7 bases short, with 22 bases between.